These 30 T cell receptor beta chains share one sample of origin, sequenced in a study of cytomegalovirus exposure and HLA in healthy donors. The study ran its PCR with 60 Vbeta and 13 Jbeta primers. The method was immunoSEQ multiplex PCR; TCRdb's version includes in-frame clones alone and lacks a portion of them. The listing records 180,000 or so clones. Material for sequencing was PBMCs. These receptor sequences come from a boy aged 5-17 years in good health and CMV-seronegative.

V usage is TRBV19 and J usage is TRBJ1-1, with D hard to call. Trimming took 6 bases from V and 0 from J, leaving 5 bases between them. Germline V gene data show CDR1 as LNHDA and CDR2 as SQIVND (reference sequence). This CDR3 region has 12 residues. The CDR3 region has the DNA TGTGCCAGTAGGGGCTTGAACACTGAAGCTTTCTTT. It yields the protein CASRGLNTEAFF.

The J gene is TRBJ1-5, the V gene TRBV5-8; D gene uncertain. V was cut by 4 bases and J by 7 bases, with 6 bases left in between. Germline V gives CDR1 SGHTS, CDR2 YDEGEE. The CDR3 extends over 11 amino acids. The CDR3 bases are TGTGCCAGCAGCACGGGGCAGCCCCAGCATTTT. It specifies CASSTGQPQHF.

The rearrangement links TRBV19 to TRBJ2-3; 8 bases match TRBD2. J was trimmed by 0 bases and V by 1 base; bases with no gene match: 6. This CDR3 contains 17 residues. The germline V gene encodes CDR1 LNHDA and CDR2 SQIVND (reference sequence). Written as DNA, the CDR3 is TGTGCCAGTAGTATAGGTTGGAGCGGGGGTAGCACAGATACGCAGTATTTT. It translates to CASSIGWSGGSTDTQYF.

This rearrangement joins TRBV14 to TRBJ1-1, with unresolved D. V lost 1 base and J lost 0, with 3 bases in between. Germline V gene lookup returns CDR1 SGHDN and CDR2 FVKESK. CDR3 length: 13 amino acids. CDR3 region: CASSQGVNTEAFF. CDR3 coding DNA: TGTGCCAGCAGCCAAGGAGTGAACACTGAAGCTTTCTTT.

The rearrangement links TRBV7-9 to TRBJ1-1; TRBD1 might be the D (5 bases). The CDR3 is made up of 12 amino acids. Germline-derived CDR1 and CDR2 are SEHNR and FQNEAQ (reference sequence). Trimming took off 6 bases at V and 6 bases at J, with 11 bases between the two ends. The DNA for the CDR3 is TGTGCCAGCAGGTCTGGGGCGTCTGAAGCTTTCTTT. This gives the protein CASRSGASEAFF.

V and J are TRBV5-3 and TRBJ2-7; D might be TRBD2 (6 bases). TRBV5-3 is sorted into the ORF group, with uncertain function. This CDR3 comprises 18 residues. The V and J ends lost 4 bases and 6 bases respectively, with 29 bases between them. CDR3 DNA sequence: TGTGCCAGAAGCCCGGATAGGAGAGAGCGGGCAGGAGTGTTCGAGCAGTACTTC. It yields the protein CARSPDRRERAGVFEQYF.

V is TRBV2 and J is TRBJ1-2, with D possibly TRBD1 on 5 matching bases. V was trimmed by 3 bases and J by 8 bases, leaving 10 bases between them. The CDR3 totals 12 residues. Germline V gene data show CDR1 as SNHLY and CDR2 as FYNNEI. CDR3: CASSDRARGYTF. For the CDR3, the DNA is TGTGCCAGCAGTGACAGGGCGAGAGGCTACACCTTC. Supplemented by reference TRBV2 and TRBJ1-2, the full variable domain reads EPEVTQTPSHQVTQMGQEVILRCVPISNHLYFYWYRQILGQKVEFLVSFYNNEISEKSEIFDDQFSVERPDGSNFTLKIRSTKLEDSAMYFCASSDRARGYTFGSGTRLTVV.

This chain joins TRBV9 and TRBJ2-2; 10 bases match TRBD2. This CDR3 region has 15 residues. Trimming cost V 2 bases and J 6 bases; bases outside gene matches: 4. The germline V gene has CDR1 SGDLS and CDR2 YYNGEE. The CDR3 region is CASSVSGGVSGELFF. The CDR3 coding sequence is TGTGCCAGCAGCGTGAGCGGGGGGGTTTCCGGGGAGCTGTTTTTT.

The chain has TRBV11-2 and TRBJ2-7; 7 bases are shared with TRBD1. Germline V gene data show CDR1 as SGHAT and CDR2 as FQNNGV. With 4 bases clipped from V and 3 bases from J, the junction kept 6 bases outside the gene matches. The CDR3 loop spans 14 amino acids. CDR3 protein: CASSSRQGSYEQYF. CDR3 coding DNA: TGTGCCAGCAGCTCCCGACAGGGAAGCTACGAGCAGTACTTC.

The J gene is TRBJ2-3, the V gene TRBV5-1, with D unresolved. The CDR3 length is 15 residues. V was trimmed by 2 bases and J by 0 bases, leaving 10 bases between them. Germline lookup yields CDR1 SGHRS and CDR2 YFSETQ. CDR3 in amino acids: CASSLDIYSTDTQYF. The DNA of the CDR3 is TGCGCCAGCAGCTTAGACATTTATAGCACAGATACGCAGTATTTT.

V gene TRBV5-6 combines with J gene TRBJ2-2; no definite D call. V was shortened by 2 bases and J by 3 bases, with 8 bases between the two germline ends. CDR1 is SGHDT and CDR2 is YYEEEE in the germline V gene. The CDR3 spans 14 residues. CDR3 DNA: TGTGCCAGCAGCTTCCTGAGGTACACCGGGGAGCTGTTTTTT. Translating gives CASSFLRYTGELFF.

This rearrangement joins TRBV28 to TRBJ2-7; tentative D call: TRBD2 (6 bases). V lost 5 bases and J 0 bases, leaving 14 bases between the germline ends. Per the germline V gene, CDR1 is MDHEN and CDR2 is SYDVKM. The length of the CDR3 is 15 residues. The CDR3 nucleotides are TGTGCCAGCAGTCCCTGGGACTCTAGCTCCTACGAGCAGTACTTC. Its protein is CASSPWDSSSYEQYF.

The rearrangement uses TRBV7-8 and TRBJ1-2; D unclear. From germline, CDR1 is SGHVS and CDR2 FQNEAQ. Trimming took 6 bases from V and 8 from J, leaving 19 bases between them. CDR3 length: 14 residues. The CDR3 sequence: CASRSNGDAGGYTF. Here the CDR3 DNA reads TGTGCCAGCAGATCTAATGGCGATGCGGGGGGCTACACCTTC.

The CDR3: CASRRTGEETQYF. In DNA form, the CDR3 reads TGTGCCAGTAGGCGGACAGGGGAAGAGACCCAGTACTTC. The chain couples TRBV19 to TRBJ2-5, with 9 nucleotides matching TRBD1. The CDR3 is 13 amino acids. The ends lost 6 bases at V and 3 bases at J; junction bases unmatched: 2. The germline CDR1 and CDR2 sequences are LNHDA and SQIVND (reference sequence).

The V call is TRBV2, the J call TRBJ1-4; D unresolved. The CDR3 contains 14 residues. From germline, CDR1 is SNHLY and CDR2 FYNNEI. Trimming cost V 8 bases and J 4 bases, with 14 bases left between them. In DNA, the CDR3 is TGTGCCAGCGGGGTCGAGGGCCTTAATGAAAAACTGTTTTTT. Translated: CASGVEGLNEKLFF. Combining the CDR3 with reference TRBV2 and TRBJ1-4 gives the whole variable domain EPEVTQTPSHQVTQMGQEVILRCVPISNHLYFYWYRQILGQKVEFLVSFYNNEISEKSEIFDDQFSVERPDGSNFTLKIRSTKLEDSAMYFCASGVEGLNEKLFFGSGTQLSVL.

The rearrangement joins TRBV19 to TRBJ2-2; D is possibly TRBD1 (6 bases). The germline V gene encodes CDR1 LNHDA and CDR2 SQIVND (reference sequence). This CDR3 spans 15 amino acids. V lost 10 bases, J lost 0 bases, and 15 bases lay in between. Here the CDR3 DNA reads TGTGCCACATTGACAGGACAATCGAACACCGGGGAGCTGTTTTTT. Protein: CATLTGQSNTGELFF.

The chain couples TRBV15 to TRBJ2-1, with TRBD1 identical over 11 bases. The germline gives CDR1 LNHNV, CDR2 YYDKDF (reference sequence). The CDR3 loop spans 15 amino acids. The junction had 9 bases not matched to a gene; V was cut back by 4 bases and J by 10 bases. The CDR3 DNA reads as TGTGCCACCAGCATAAGGGGACAGGGGGTAAGGGAGCAGTTCTTC. Encoded protein: CATSIRGQGVREQFF.

This rearrangement joins TRBV4-2 to TRBJ2-5; tentative D call: TRBD2 (7 bases). The V gene's germline CDR1 is LGHNA and CDR2 YNFKEQ. This CDR3 contains 17 residues. With 0 bases removed from V and 4 bases from J, the gap between germline ends came to 18 bases. The CDR3 spells CASSQDPGTTRGETQYF. The CDR3 nucleotides are TGTGCCAGCAGCCAAGATCCCGGGACTACCAGGGGAGAGACCCAGTACTTC.

The chain joins TRBV30 to TRBJ1-1; D not certain. The CDR3 is 13 residues long. Germline CDR1 reads GTSNPN; CDR2 reads SVGIG (reference sequence). Trimming removed 4 bases at V and 0 bases at J, with 9 bases between. CDR3 DNA: TGTGCCTGGAAGTTTACGGTGAACACTGAAGCTTTCTTT. It codes for CAWKFTVNTEAFF.

This chain uses TRBV6-5 with TRBJ2-3, with TRBD1 matching over 7 bases. Germline V CDR1 and CDR2: MNHEY, SVGAGI. With 6 bases clipped from V and 0 bases from J, the junction kept 6 bases outside the gene matches. The CDR3 extends over 15 amino acids. CDR3 sequence: CASRAPGQSTDTQYF. As DNA, the CDR3 is TGTGCCAGCAGGGCGCCGGGACAGAGCACAGATACGCAGTATTTT.

J is TRBJ2-7 and V is TRBV9, with a possible D match to TRBD2 (5 bases). The V and J ends lost 4 bases and 5 bases respectively, with 16 bases between them. The CDR3 totals 14 residues. The germline V gene encodes CDR1 SGDLS and CDR2 YYNGEE. CDR3 in amino acids: CASSRDPGGNEQYF. CDR3 nucleotides: TGTGCCAGCAGCCGAGACCCTGGAGGCAACGAGCAGTACTTC.

This chain uses TRBV19 with TRBJ2-5; tentatively, D is TRBD2 (5 bases). The CDR3 runs 13 residues. From germline, CDR1 is LNHDA and CDR2 SQIVND (reference sequence). Trimming pared 5 bases from V and 2 bases from J, leaving 9 bases between. The CDR3, as DNA: TGTGCCAGTAGTGTACGAGGGCAAGAGACCCAGTACTTC. Protein product: CASSVRGQETQYF.

The V gene is TRBV28, the J gene TRBJ2-1; 8 nucleotides agree with TRBD2. Looked up from germline, CDR1 is MDHEN and CDR2 is SYDVKM. V shed 6 bases, J shed 2 bases, and the junction held 6 bases outside the gene matches. CDR3 length: 15 residues. The CDR3 DNA follows: TGTGCCAGCAGGGGTAGCGGGGAACCCTACAATGAGCAGTTCTTC. Translation gives CASRGSGEPYNEQFF.

The chain's CDR3 is CASSWGQPNYGYTF. CDR3 nucleotides: TGCGCCAGCAGCTGGGGACAGCCTAACTATGGCTACACCTTC. The J gene is TRBJ1-2, the V gene TRBV5-1; 7 positions agree with TRBD1. J lost 0 bases, V lost 3 bases, and 2 bases had no gene match. CDR3 length: 14 residues. Per the germline V gene, CDR1 is SGHRS and CDR2 is YFSETQ.

The chain combines TRBV11-1 with TRBJ1-1; unclear D gene. Looked up from germline, CDR1 is SGHAT and CDR2 is FQDESV (reference sequence). The V and J ends lost 5 bases and 0 bases respectively, with 13 bases between them. This CDR3 spans 15 amino acids. CDR3 DNA: TGTGCCAGCAGCACCCCTTCAGTCCTGAACACTGAAGCTTTCTTT. Translating it yields CASSTPSVLNTEAFF.

The genes are TRBV9 and TRBJ2-7; D may be TRBD1 (6 bases). The ends were cut back, 4 bases at V and 2 bases at J, with 16 bases in the middle. Germline V gene lookup returns CDR1 SGDLS and CDR2 YYNGEE. This CDR3 is 15 amino acids long. The CDR3 DNA reads TGTGCCAGCAGCCCCCACAGGGACCCCACCTACGAGCAGTACTTC. Translating it yields CASSPHRDPTYEQYF.

This chain connects TRBV28 to TRBJ1-5; unclear D gene. The V gene's germline CDR1 is MDHEN and CDR2 SYDVKM. Between the trimmed V and J ends, which lost 6 bases and 5 bases, there was a span of 11 bases. The CDR3 sequence is 13 residues long. The CDR3 region is CASSLPGDQPQHF. DNA for the CDR3: TGTGCCAGCAGCCTTCCCGGGGATCAGCCCCAGCATTTT.

V is TRBV11-2 and J is TRBJ1-2; D might be TRBD1 (5 bases). Trimming took 0 bases from V and 7 from J, leaving 18 bases between them. The germline gives CDR1 SGHAT, CDR2 FQNNGV. The CDR3 has 16 amino acids. The CDR3 protein is CASSLDLDRLASGYTF. CDR3 coding DNA: TGTGCCAGCAGCTTAGATCTTGACAGACTTGCGAGTGGCTACACCTTC.

V is TRBV15 and J is TRBJ2-5, with D tentatively TRBD2 (5 bases). Trimming left V 1 base short and J 5 bases short, with 8 bases between. The CDR3 contains 13 residues. Germline V gives CDR1 LNHNV, CDR2 YYDKDF (reference sequence). In DNA form, the CDR3 reads TGTGCCACCAGCAGAGTTGGGAGTGAGACCCAGTACTTC. This sequence encodes CATSRVGSETQYF.

V and J are TRBV15 and TRBJ1-1, with a weak D call TRBD1 (5 bases). The ends were cut back, 5 bases at V and 4 bases at J, with 23 bases in the middle. CDR3 length: 17 amino acids. Germline loops: CDR1 LNHNV, CDR2 YYDKDF (reference sequence). Here the CDR3 DNA reads TGTGCCACCAGCCCCCATTCGGGGACGGAGGGGAGCACTGAAGCTTTCTTT. Translated: CATSPHSGTEGSTEAFF.